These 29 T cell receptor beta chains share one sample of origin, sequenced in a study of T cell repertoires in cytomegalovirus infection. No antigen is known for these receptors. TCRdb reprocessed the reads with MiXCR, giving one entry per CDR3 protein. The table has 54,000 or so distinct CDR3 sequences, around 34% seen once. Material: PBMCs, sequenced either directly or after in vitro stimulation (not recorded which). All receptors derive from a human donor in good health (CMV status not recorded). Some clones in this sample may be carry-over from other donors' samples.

The CDR3 DNA reads as TGTGCCAGCAGCGCTCCCCCCGGGACAGGGAATCAGCCCCAGCATTTT. Its translation is CASSAPPGTGNQPQHF. This chain connects TRBV9 to TRBJ1-5, with 9 bases matching TRBD1. V lost 3 bases to trimming and J lost 4 bases; unmatched junction nucleotides: 8. The CDR3 loop spans 16 amino acids. The germline V gene encodes CDR1 SGDLS and CDR2 YYNGEE.

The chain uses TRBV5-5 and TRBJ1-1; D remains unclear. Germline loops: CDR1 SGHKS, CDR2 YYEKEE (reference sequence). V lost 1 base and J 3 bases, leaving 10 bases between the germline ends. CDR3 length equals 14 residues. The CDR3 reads CASSLLGTDTEAFF. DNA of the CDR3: TGTGCCAGCAGCTTGCTAGGTACGGACACTGAAGCTTTCTTT.

The CDR3, as DNA: TGTGCCAGCACAGGGACAAAGAACACTGAAGCTTTCTTT. Its protein is CASTGTKNTEAFF. J is TRBJ1-1 and V is TRBV6-9; D possibly corresponds to TRBD1 (6 bases). CDR1 is MNHGY and CDR2 is SVAAGI in the germline V gene. The V gene lost 7 bases and the J gene lost 1 base, with 10 bases spanning the gap. This CDR3 is built from 13 residues.

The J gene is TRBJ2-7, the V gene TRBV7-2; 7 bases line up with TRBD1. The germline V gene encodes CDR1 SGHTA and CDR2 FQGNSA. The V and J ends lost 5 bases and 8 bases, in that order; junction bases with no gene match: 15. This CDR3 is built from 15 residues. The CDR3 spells CASSRPIDRVCKQYF. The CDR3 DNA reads TGTGCCAGCAGCCGACCGATTGACAGGGTATGTAAGCAGTACTTC.

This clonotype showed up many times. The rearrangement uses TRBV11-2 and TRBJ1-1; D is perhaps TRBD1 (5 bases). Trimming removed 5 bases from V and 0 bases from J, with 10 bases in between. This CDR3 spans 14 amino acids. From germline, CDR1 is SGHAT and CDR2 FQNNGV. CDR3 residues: CASSPGLLNTEAFF. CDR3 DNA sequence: TGTGCCAGCAGCCCGGGACTGCTGAACACTGAAGCTTTCTTT.

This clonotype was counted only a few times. In DNA, the CDR3 is TGTGCCTGGATCGGCAGCGGTCGAACTATGAACACTGAAGCTTTCTTT. It yields the protein CAWIGSGRTMNTEAFF. The V gene is TRBV30, the J gene TRBJ1-1, with D unresolved. This CDR3 region has 16 residues. Germline V CDR1 and CDR2: GTSNPN, SVGIG (reference sequence). The V and J ends lost 4 bases and 0 bases respectively, with 18 bases between them.

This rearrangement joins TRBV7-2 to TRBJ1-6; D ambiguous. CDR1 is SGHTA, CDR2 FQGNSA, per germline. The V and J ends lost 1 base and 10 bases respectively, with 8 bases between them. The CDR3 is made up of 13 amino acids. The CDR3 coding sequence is TGTGCCAGCAGCTTAGAGGCGGAATCACCCCTCCACTTT. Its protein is CASSLEAESPLHF. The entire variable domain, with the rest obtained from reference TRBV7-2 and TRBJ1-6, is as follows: GAGVSQSPSNKVTEKGKDVELRCDPISGHTALYWYRQSLGQGLEFLIYFQGNSAPDKSGLPSDRFSAERTGGSVSTLTIQRTQQEDSAVYLCASSLEAESPLHFGNGTRLTVT.

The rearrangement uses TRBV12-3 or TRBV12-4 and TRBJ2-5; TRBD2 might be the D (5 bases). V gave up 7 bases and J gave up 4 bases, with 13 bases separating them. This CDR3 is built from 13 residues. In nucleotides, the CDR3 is TGTGCCAGCACTCAACTGGGAGTAGAGACCCAGTACTTC. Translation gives CASTQLGVETQYF.

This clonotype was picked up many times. The CDR3: CASSLLTSAETQYF. Written as DNA, the CDR3 is TGTGCCAGCAGCTTATTGACTAGCGCTGAGACCCAGTACTTC. The V and J genes are TRBV7-2 and TRBJ2-5; TRBD2 agrees at 8 bases. Germline V gives CDR1 SGHTA, CDR2 FQGNSA. With V trimmed by 2 bases and J by 5 bases, 4 bases remained unmatched. This CDR3 has 14 amino acids.

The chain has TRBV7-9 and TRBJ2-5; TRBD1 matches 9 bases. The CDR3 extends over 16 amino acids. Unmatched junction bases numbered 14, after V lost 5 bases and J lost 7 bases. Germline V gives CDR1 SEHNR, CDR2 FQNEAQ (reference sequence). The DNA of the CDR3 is TGTGCCAGCAGCCCGAAGGGGACAGGGAGGTGGGGGACCCAGTACTTC. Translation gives CASSPKGTGRWGTQYF.

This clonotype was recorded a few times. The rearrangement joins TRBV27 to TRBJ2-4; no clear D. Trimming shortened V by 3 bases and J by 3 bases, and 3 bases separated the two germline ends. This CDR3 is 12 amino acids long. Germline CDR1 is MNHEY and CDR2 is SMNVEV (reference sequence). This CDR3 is CASSLDKNIQYF. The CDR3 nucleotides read TGTGCCAGCAGTTTGGACAAAAACATTCAGTACTTC.

The CDR3 region is CASSLLGGGNQETQYF. The CDR3 DNA reads as TGTGCCAGCAGCCTCCTAGGCGGGGGGAACCAAGAGACCCAGTACTTC. J is TRBJ2-5 and V is TRBV7-7; the match to TRBD2 covers 8 bases. V gave up 5 bases and J gave up 0 bases; unmatched junction bases: 8. The CDR3 sequence is 16 residues long. CDR1 and CDR2 from the germline V gene are SSHAT and FNYEAQ (reference sequence).

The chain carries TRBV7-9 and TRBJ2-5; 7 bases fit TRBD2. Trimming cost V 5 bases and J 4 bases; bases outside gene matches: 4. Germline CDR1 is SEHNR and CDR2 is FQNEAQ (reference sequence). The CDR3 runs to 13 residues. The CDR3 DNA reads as TGTGCCAGCAGCCAGCGGGACCGAGAGACCCAGTACTTC. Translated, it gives CASSQRDRETQYF.

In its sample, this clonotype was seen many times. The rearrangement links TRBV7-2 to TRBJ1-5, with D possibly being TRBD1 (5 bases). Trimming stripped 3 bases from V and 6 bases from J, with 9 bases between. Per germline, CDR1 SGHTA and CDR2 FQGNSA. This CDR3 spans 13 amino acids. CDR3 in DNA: TGTGCCAGCAGCTTCGGCAGGGTTCAGCCCCAGCATTTT. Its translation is CASSFGRVQPQHF.

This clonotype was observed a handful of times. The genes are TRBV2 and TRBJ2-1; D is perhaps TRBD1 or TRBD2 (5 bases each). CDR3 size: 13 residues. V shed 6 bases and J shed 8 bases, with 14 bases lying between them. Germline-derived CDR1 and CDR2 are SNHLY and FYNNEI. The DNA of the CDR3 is TGTGCCAGCAGACGGGACGGCAAGGATGAGCAGTTCTTC. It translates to CASRRDGKDEQFF.

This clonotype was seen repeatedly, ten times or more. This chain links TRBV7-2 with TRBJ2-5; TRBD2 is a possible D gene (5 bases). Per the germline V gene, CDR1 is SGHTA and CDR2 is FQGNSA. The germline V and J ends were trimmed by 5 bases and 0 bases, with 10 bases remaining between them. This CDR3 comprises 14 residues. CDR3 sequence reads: CASSPWGDQETQYF. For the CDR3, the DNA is TGTGCCAGCAGCCCGTGGGGAGACCAAGAGACCCAGTACTTC.

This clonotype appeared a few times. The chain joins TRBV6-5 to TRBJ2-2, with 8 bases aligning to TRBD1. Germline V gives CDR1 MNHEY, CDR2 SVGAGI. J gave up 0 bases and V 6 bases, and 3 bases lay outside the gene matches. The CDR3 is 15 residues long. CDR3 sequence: CASRQQGANTGELFF. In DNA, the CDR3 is TGTGCCAGCAGACAACAGGGGGCGAACACCGGGGAGCTGTTTTTT.

CDR3 bases: TGTGCCAGCAGCTTGTGGGGGGCAAGGTCCGGGGCCAACGTCCTGACTTTC. It encodes CASSLWGARSGANVLTF. This sequence joins TRBV5-5 and TRBJ2-6, with D perhaps being TRBD1 or TRBD2 (6 bases each). Germline loops: CDR1 SGHKS, CDR2 YYEKEE (reference sequence). The CDR3 contains 17 residues. V was trimmed by 1 base and J by 4 bases, leaving 15 bases between them.

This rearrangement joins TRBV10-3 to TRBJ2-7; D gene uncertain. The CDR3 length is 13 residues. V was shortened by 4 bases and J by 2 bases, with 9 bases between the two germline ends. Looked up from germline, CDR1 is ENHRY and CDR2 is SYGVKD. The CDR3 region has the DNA TGTGCCATCAGTGCCGACGGCCCCTACGAGCAGTACTTC. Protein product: CAISADGPYEQYF.

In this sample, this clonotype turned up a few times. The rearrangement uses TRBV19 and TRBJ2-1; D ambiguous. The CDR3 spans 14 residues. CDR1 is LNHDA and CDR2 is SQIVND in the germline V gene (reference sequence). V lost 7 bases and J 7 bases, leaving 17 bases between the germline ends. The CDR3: CASTYNRAVNEQFF. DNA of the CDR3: TGTGCCAGTACTTATAACCGGGCCGTGAATGAGCAGTTCTTC.

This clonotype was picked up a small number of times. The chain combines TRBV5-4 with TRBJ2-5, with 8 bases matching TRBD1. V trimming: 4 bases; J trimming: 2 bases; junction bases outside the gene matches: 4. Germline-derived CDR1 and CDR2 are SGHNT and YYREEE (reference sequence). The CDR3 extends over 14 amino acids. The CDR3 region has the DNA TGTGCCAGCAGCCCCACAGGGGGTCAAGAGACCCAGTACTTC. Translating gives CASSPTGGQETQYF. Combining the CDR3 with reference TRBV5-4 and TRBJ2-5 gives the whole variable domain ETGVTQSPTHLIKTRGQQVTLRCSSQSGHNTVSWYQQALGQGPQFIFQYYREEENGRGNFPPRFSGLQFPNYSSELNVNALELDDSALYLCASSPTGGQETQYFGPGTRLLVL.

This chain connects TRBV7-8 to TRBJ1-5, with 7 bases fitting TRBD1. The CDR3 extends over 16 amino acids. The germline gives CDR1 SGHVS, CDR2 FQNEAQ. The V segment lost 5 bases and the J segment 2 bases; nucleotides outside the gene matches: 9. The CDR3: CASSAGTDRGNQPQHF. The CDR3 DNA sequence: TGTGCCAGCAGCGCTGGGACAGACAGAGGCAATCAGCCCCAGCATTTT.

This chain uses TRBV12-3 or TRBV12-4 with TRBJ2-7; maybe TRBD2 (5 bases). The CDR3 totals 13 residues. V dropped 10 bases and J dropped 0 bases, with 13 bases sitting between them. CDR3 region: CATRRGSSYEQYF. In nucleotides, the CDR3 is TGTGCCACTAGACGGGGAAGCTCCTACGAGCAGTACTTC.

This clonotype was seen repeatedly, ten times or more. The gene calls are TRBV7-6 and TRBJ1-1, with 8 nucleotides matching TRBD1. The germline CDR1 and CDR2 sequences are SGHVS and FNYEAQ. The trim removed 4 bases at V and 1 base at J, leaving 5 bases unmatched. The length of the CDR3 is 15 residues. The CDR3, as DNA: TGTGCCAGCAGCTACGGGACAGGTGGGAACACTGAAGCTTTCTTT. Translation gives CASSYGTGGNTEAFF.

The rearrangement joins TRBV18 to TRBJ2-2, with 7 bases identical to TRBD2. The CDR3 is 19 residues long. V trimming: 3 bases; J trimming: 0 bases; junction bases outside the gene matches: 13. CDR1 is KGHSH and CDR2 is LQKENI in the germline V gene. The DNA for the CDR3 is TGTGCCAGCTCACCCCGATCGAGCGGGATATCCGCGAACACCGGGGAGCTGTTTTTT. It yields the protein CASSPRSSGISANTGELFF. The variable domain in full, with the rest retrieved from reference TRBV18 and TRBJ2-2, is NAGVMQNPRHLVRRRGQEARLRCSPMKGHSHVYWYRQLPEEGLKFMVYLQKENIIDESGMPKERFSAEFPKEGPSILRIQQVVRGDSAAYFCASSPRSSGISANTGELFFGEGSRLTVL.

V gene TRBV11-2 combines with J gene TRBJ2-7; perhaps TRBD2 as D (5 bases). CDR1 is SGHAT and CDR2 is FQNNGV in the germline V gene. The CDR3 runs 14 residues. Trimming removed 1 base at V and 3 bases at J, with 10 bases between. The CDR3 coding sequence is TGTGCCAGCAGCTTAGTTCGTGGGAGCTACGAGCAGTACTTC. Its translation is CASSLVRGSYEQYF.

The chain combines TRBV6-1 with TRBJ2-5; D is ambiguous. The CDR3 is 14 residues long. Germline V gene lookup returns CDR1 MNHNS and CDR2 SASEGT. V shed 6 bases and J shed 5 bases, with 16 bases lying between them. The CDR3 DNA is TGTGCCAGCAGCCTTTTGGTTGCCCGGGAGACCCAGTACTTC. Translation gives CASSLLVARETQYF.

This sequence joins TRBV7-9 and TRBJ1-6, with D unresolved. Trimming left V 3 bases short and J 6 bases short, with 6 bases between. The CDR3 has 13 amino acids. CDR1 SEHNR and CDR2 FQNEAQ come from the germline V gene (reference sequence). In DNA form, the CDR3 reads TGTGCCAGCAGCTTCGACGCTAATTCACCCCTCCACTTT. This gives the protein CASSFDANSPLHF.

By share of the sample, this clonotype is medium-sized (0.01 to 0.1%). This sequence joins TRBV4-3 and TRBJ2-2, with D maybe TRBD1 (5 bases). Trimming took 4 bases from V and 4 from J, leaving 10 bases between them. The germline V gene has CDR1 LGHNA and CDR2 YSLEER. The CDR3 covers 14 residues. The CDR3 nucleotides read TGCGCCAGCAGCCCACTGACAGTCACCGGGGAGCTGTTTTTT. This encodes CASSPLTVTGELFF.